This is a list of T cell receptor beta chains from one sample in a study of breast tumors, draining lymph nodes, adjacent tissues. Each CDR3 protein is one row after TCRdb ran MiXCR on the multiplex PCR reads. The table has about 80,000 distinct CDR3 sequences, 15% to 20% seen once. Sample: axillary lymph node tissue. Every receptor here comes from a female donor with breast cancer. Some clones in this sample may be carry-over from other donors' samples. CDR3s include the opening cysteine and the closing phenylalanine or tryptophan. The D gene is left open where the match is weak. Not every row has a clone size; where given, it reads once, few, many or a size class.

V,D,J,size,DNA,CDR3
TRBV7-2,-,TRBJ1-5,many,TGTGCCAGCAGCATTCGGACGGGCAATCAGCCCCAGCATTTT,CASSIRTGNQPQHF
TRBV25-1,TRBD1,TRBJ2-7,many,TGTGCCAGCAGTGATCCAGGGGGAGAAGGCTACGAGCAGTACTTC,CASSDPGGEGYEQYF
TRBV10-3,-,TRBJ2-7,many,TGTGCCATCAGTGAGAACTACGAGCAGTACTTC,CAISENYEQYF
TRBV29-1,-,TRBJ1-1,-,TGCAGCGTTGAATCATTGGCAGGCCCGAACACTGAAGCTTTCTTT,CSVESLAGPNTEAFF
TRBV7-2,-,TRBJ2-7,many,TGTGCCAGCAGCTTTTCCAGGGGAGAGGGCGAGCAGTACTTC,CASSFSRGEGEQYF
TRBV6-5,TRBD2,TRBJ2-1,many,TGTGCCAGCAGTCATACTAGCGGGGCCCAGGAGCAGTTCTTC,CASSHTSGAQEQFF
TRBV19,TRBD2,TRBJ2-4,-,TGTGCCAGTAGTGGCAACTTGGCGGGAGGCACTCGAAGAACCATTCAGTACTTC,CASSGNLAGGTRRTIQYF
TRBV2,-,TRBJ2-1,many,TGTGCCAGCGGCACCGATGAGAATGAGCAGTTCTTC,CASGTDENEQFF
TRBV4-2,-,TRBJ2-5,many,TGTGCCAGCAGCCAAGATATCCAGCGGGACCAAGAGACCCAGTACTTC,CASSQDIQRDQETQYF
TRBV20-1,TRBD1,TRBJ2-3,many,TGCAGTGCTAGCCCCTACAGGGGTACTGGCACAGATACGCAGTATTTT,CSASPYRGTGTDTQYF
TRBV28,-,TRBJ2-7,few,TGTGCCAGCAGTTTATTCAGGGGCTACGAGCAGTACTTC,CASSLFRGYEQYF
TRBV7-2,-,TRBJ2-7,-,TGTGCCAGCAGCGCCTCGGGACTCAAAACGCTCTACGAGCAGTACTTC,CASSASGLKTLYEQYF
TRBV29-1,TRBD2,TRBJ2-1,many,TGCAGCGTTGGGATAGCGGGATATGAGCAGTTCTTC,CSVGIAGYEQFF
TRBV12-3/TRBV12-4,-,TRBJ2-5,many,TGTGCCAGCAGTTTTGGGGGGACGGCGGAGACCCAGTACTTC,CASSFGGTAETQYF
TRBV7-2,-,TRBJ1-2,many,TGTGCCAGCAGCTTATCTCACGAGGGTTCTAGCGGCTACACCTTC,CASSLSHEGSSGYTF
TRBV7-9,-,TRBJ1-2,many,TGTGCCGCTAGTAGTGCGCGACCCTACTATGGCTACACCTTC,CAASSARPYYGYTF
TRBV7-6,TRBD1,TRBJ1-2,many,TGTGCCAGCAGCTTAGGGAGGGGGCACCCCGGCTACACCTTC,CASSLGRGHPGYTF
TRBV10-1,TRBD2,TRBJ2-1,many,TGCGCCAGCAGGATCCGCTGCGGGAGGTCGGATGAGCAGTTCTTC,CASRIRCGRSDEQFF
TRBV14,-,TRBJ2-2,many,TGTGCCAGCAGCTTGAGCAACACCGGGGAGCTGTTTTTT,CASSLSNTGELFF
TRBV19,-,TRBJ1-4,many,TGTGCCAGTAGTTCTAGGTATAATGAAAAACTGTTTTTT,CASSSRYNEKLFF
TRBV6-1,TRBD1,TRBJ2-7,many,TGTGCCAGTTATCTGACAGGGGGCGAGCAGTACTTC,CASYLTGGEQYF
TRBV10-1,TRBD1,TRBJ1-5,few,TGCACCAGCAAGGGGGCACAGGGGAGATCAGCCCCAGCATTT,CTSKGAQGRSAPAF
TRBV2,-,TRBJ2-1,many,TGTGCCAGCAGTCGGAATCCTGAGCAGTTCTTC,CASSRNPEQFF
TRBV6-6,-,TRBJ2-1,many,TGTGCCAGCAGTCCCCATCAATGGAATGAGCAGTTCTTC,CASSPHQWNEQFF
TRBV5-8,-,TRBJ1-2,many,TGTGCCAGCAGCGGGAAGAACTATGGCTACACCTTC,CASSGKNYGYTF